This TCR beta chain was observed in a study of cytomegalovirus exposure and HLA in healthy donors (dated by TCRdb to the late 2010s). About the study as a whole: An earlier analysis of about 560 of the donors reported around 280 Gb of sequence data and around 100 million unique TCR beta sequences obtained from approximately 180 million T cells. An early release that covered about 600 HLA-typed donors contained about 300 gigabases of sequencing data and about 93 million unique TCR sequences. Of the 350 to 400 genotyped donors, over 65% fell in the genetic ancestry cluster associated with self-reported Caucasian donors. The aim of the study was to test whether cataloging public T cell receptors could identify signatures of past pathogen exposure. The study used immunosequencing to profile the T cell repertoires of several hundred subjects and linked those repertoires to cytomegalovirus serostatus. A separate validation cohort of over 95 different subjects was used in addition to the 666-subject first cohort. To predict cytomegalovirus infection status, the study combined high-throughput TCR immunosequencing, statistical association of individual TCRs with disease status, and machine learning. A later analysis re-examined previously published TCR beta repertoires from 600 to 700 donors and added high-resolution HLA genotyping to investigate patterns of TCR occurrence. The later analysis used no new phenotypic data to find candidate immune exposures, relying instead on TCR beta sequences and their occurrence across donors. An earlier analysis of a few hundred of the donors applied high-throughput TCR beta sequencing to assess whether each TCR beta V gene segment acted as functional or pseudogenic. Donor age, sex, ethnicity and CMV serostatus were compiled together with the repertoire data. Genome-wide SNP genotypes for about 65% of the roughly 670 donors were used in a later genetic analysis, which treated that subset as a discovery cohort. Every discovery cohort repertoire had been produced on one sequencing platform. Class I and class II HLA loci were covered by the typing at four-digit resolution. The number of donors typed differed by locus, with about 629-640 for A, B, C, DRB1 and DQB1, 522 for DQA1, 600 to 610 for DPA1, and 450 to 480 for DPB1. Several DR-DQ haplotypes were handled as single units for association and clustering, since linkage in the cohort was strong. Among roughly 400 genotyped donors of the cohort, an average of about 220,000 unique TCR beta nucleotide sequences was sequenced per donor, of which roughly 17% were non-productive. Study-level results and caveats: In vitro tests confirmed that three of the cytomegalovirus-associated TCR beta chains recognize cytomegalovirus antigens. In this cohort, only TCR beta chains were sequenced, and detectable features were limited by the absence of alpha or paired-chain data. A later analysis found that HLA-associated TCR beta chains were more clonally expanded and had lower generation probabilities than equally common non-associated chains. Roughly uniform sequencing depth across donors was assumed in presence/absence analyses, although this assumption may not hold. Because HLA typing was unavailable for some donors at each locus, only the typed subset was used in association tests. Because counts were too low, seventeen rarely observed V segments, including chromosome 9 orphons, were excluded from the earlier analysis of fewer than 650 of the donors. Most TCR sequences were seen in very few donors, while some public TCRs were found in many individuals. Correlated functional status among segregating V segments might reflect linkage disequilibrium, but an unknown experimental factor could not be ruled out. At a false discovery rate of 0.05, a later analysis linked approximately 18,000 TCR beta sequences to specific HLA alleles. The authors suggested that the approach could potentially be extended to other disease states and immunological phenotypes. Several of the top co-occurrence clusters appeared to be linked to parvovirus B19, influenza, CMV and Epstein-Barr virus, according to a later analysis. In a later analysis, TCR association rates were found to vary across HLA loci, with the most associated TCRs seen for DRB1 alleles and the fewest for HLA-C alleles. A further reported finding was that TCR beta sequences accurately predicted the HLA-A and HLA-B alleles for most subjects in the first cohort. In both the original and validation cohorts, the classifier was reported to diagnose cytomegalovirus status with high specificity and sensitivity. Strong co-occurrence of HLA alleles, especially DR and DQ, made assigning TCR associations to individual alleles difficult. Some IMGT-functional V segments, including TRBV6-2 and TRBV6-3, could not be told apart with the 87-base-pair reads, so those segments were excluded. In an earlier analysis of some 540 of the donors, most TCR beta V segments appeared in productive rearrangements about 90% or about 30% of the time, broadly matching IMGT annotations. A group of highly shared sequence variants was considered likely to be a technical artifact of the sequencing pipeline. A later analysis found that most CMV-associated TCR beta chains appeared HLA-restricted, with HLA associations seemingly driven largely by CMV exposure. In the study, roughly 160 TCR beta chains were listed as associated with cytomegalovirus. A later genetic analysis reported fewer N-insertions in productive TCRs among donors in an Asian-associated ancestry cluster than the roughly 700-donor mean. An association between a missense DCLRE1C variant and V-gene and J-gene trimming of TCR beta chains was found in a later genetic analysis and replicated in an independent cohort. CMV serostatus was the only immune exposure information available for the cohort.

Receptor libraries were prepared by the immunoSEQ multiplex PCR assay. The multiplex PCR relied on a mix of 60 forward primers for TCR Vbeta segments and 13 reverse primers for TCR Jbeta segments. Amplification of the CDR3 region of rearranged TCR beta genes was performed with a multiplex PCR assay on genomic DNA. Amplified TCR beta libraries were sequenced as 87-base-pair reads on the Illumina HiSeq System. In the original analysis: Across the 670 or so repertoires, a later analysis counted approximately 83 million unique TCR beta chains, about 10 million of which were shared by at least two donors. To remove PCR and sequencing errors, raw reads were error-corrected and collapsed into unique sequences using a nearest-neighbor algorithm that merged closely related sequences. Alignment of CDR3 sequences to IMGT reference sequences was used to assign V, D and J gene segments. For a sequence to be retained, at least a six-nucleotide match to both a V gene segment and a J gene segment was required. Rearrangements were classified as productive when the CDR3 lacked stop codons and remained in frame with V and J, and all other rearrangements were classified as non-productive. Following IMGT convention, CDR3 was defined as the stretch from the second conserved V-encoded cysteine to the conserved J-encoded phenylalanine. The earlier analysis of 500 to 650 of the donors excluded any sequence lacking an unambiguous match to a single V gene segment. In an earlier analysis of a few hundred of the donors, a V segment was called functional when productive rearrangements were above 56.7%, and segregating when the standard deviation between donors exceeded 5%. To diagnose cytomegalovirus status from the catalog of TCR beta chain sequences, a statistical classification framework was built. A later analysis assigned V and J genes by comparing TCR nucleotide sequences with IMGT/GENE-DB human TR gene sequences. Using the TCRdist pipeline, a later analysis assigned CDR3 sequences along with most-parsimonious VDJ recombination scenarios. A later analysis defined each TCR beta chain by its CDR3 amino acid sequence plus V-gene family, and excluded reads lacking a unique V-gene family. As a way to deal with suspected cross-contamination and a sequencing artifact, a later analysis dropped more than 500 nucleotide sequences that were highly shared and had low generation probability. In a later analysis, a clonal expansion index was calculated for each public chain from normalized within-repertoire ranks of inferred template counts. In a later analysis, generation probabilities were computed using a VDJ recombination model fitted to out-of-frame rearrangements, and the results were checked against IGoR. In a later analysis, hypergeometric tests were used to score TCR-TCR, TCR-HLA and TCR-CMV co-occurrence, with a repertoire-size bias correction applied to TCR pairs. A later analysis estimated false discovery rates by permuting HLA or CMV assignments 20 times. In a later analysis, co-occurring TCRs were grouped using DBSCAN, and TCRdist sequence similarity was added for clustering within HLA-allele-positive subsets. For co-occurrence clustering, repertoires with fewer than 30,000 or more than 120,000 public chains were excluded, along with 4 to 6 repertoires with anomalous nucleotide sharing. In TCRdb, the immuneACCESS table is reduced to in-frame sequences with V and J assigned. These tables do not hold every clone; where another copy was compared, an unresolved V gene accounts for under half, and the others remain unexplained. V, J and clone size are taken as reported in that table, and D and trimming were inferred from the DNA itself. The sample table shows under 300,000 clones, and around 81% are seen once. Clones ranked in the top ten supply roughly 7.4% of the sample.

The cohort was made up of hundreds of healthy bone marrow donors. All cohort members were sampled while nominally healthy, although unrecorded immune exposures were likely present. The donor tested CMV seropositive and was one of the 289 seropositive cohort members. Every donor gave a peripheral blood sample, and the peripheral blood mononuclear cells from that sample were used for TCR beta sequencing. Genomic DNA was extracted from the blood cell samples with the Qiagen DNeasy Blood Extraction Kit. Inclusive of the bounding cysteine and phenylalanine, the CDR3 is 17 residues long. The sequence is cut down to CDR3 DNA, 51 bases in frame from base 1. The germline V gene yields SGHRS for CDR1 and YFSETQ for CDR2. V is cut back by 3 bases and J by 6 bases, with 11 bases in the junction unmatched. This clone occurred once. The target of this receptor is not known. Base qualities are not at hand, and no much larger clone is one base apart.

The receptor's source is a woman aged 60-70 years in good health and CMV-seropositive. Sequencing was done on a sample of PBMCs. The chain couples TRBV5-1 to TRBJ2-1, with 11 bases matching TRBD2. The CDR3 region has the sequence CASSWDLAGGPVNEQFF. The DNA sequence is TGCGCCAGCAGCTGGGATTTAGCGGGAGGGCCGGTCAATGAGCAGTTCTTC.